The 7 T cell receptor beta chains below all came from one sample that was sequenced in a study of OX40 agonist ivuxolimab in advanced cancers. Here immunoSEQ multiplex PCR was the method, and the copy in TCRdb shows in-frame clones only, minus some. Of 30,000 or so clones listed, roughly 84% were seen once; the top ten hold 13% to 15%. Sequenced material: CD4+ or CD8+ T cells sorted from blood, taken in a trial of the OX40 agonist ivuxolimab. Receptors were obtained from an adult with an advanced solid tumor such as melanoma, head and neck, liver or kidney cancer.

In its sample, this clone was seen a few times. The gene calls are TRBV19 and TRBJ2-2, with D possibly being TRBD1 (5 bases). The germline V gene has CDR1 LNHDA and CDR2 SQIVND (reference sequence). The CDR3 runs 14 residues. V was shortened by 7 bases and J by 2 bases, with 11 bases between the two germline ends. This chain's CDR3 is CASTAQVNTGELFF. The CDR3 DNA reads TGTGCCAGTACCGCACAGGTAAACACCGGGGAGCTGTTTTTT.

This clone has only a few counts. The chain couples TRBV28 to TRBJ2-1; D gene uncertain. V gave up 3 bases and J gave up 5 bases, with 17 bases separating them. The germline V gene has CDR1 MDHEN and CDR2 SYDVKM. The CDR3 loop spans 16 amino acids. The CDR3: CASSFSGAGNNNEQFF. The CDR3 DNA sequence: TGTGCCAGCAGTTTCTCGGGCGCAGGCAACAACAATGAGCAGTTCTTC.

V gene TRBV5-1 combines with J gene TRBJ2-1; TRBD2 aligns across 12 bases. The CDR3 loop spans 16 amino acids. Unmatched junction bases numbered 2, after V lost 0 bases and J lost 4 bases. In germline, CDR1 is SGHRS, CDR2 YFSETQ. The CDR3 DNA sequence: TGCGCCAGCAGCTTGGGACTAGCGGGAGAATACAATGAGCAGTTCTTC. Translated, it gives CASSLGLAGEYNEQFF.

V gene TRBV27 combines with J gene TRBJ1-5; tentative D call: TRBD1 (5 bases). This CDR3 is built from 15 residues. Trimming left V 5 bases short and J 0 bases short, with 11 bases between. Germline values: CDR1 MNHEY, CDR2 SMNVEV (reference sequence). The CDR3 DNA follows: TGTGCCAGCAGTACCCAGGGTCTTAGCAATCAGCCCCAGCATTTT. Translation gives CASSTQGLSNQPQHF.

This clone is a singleton in its sample. The same CDR3 also results from other DNA sequences found in this sample. The chain joins TRBV5-1 to TRBJ2-1, with D tentatively TRBD2 (6 bases). The CDR3 contains 16 residues. CDR1 is SGHRS, CDR2 YFSETQ, per germline. V was pared by 0 bases and J by 0 bases, with 10 bases between. CDR3 DNA: TGCGCCAGCAGCTTGGCCGGCGGGAACTCCTACAATGAGCAGTTCTTC. This translates into CASSLAGGNSYNEQFF.

This clone was counted a few times. The rearrangement joins TRBV7-2 to TRBJ1-5, with D perhaps TRBD1 (6 bases). This CDR3 spans 14 amino acids. Germline V gene data show CDR1 as SGHTA and CDR2 as FQGNSA. Trimming removed 4 bases from V and 2 bases from J, with 9 bases in between. CDR3: CASSSQGGNQPQHF. The CDR3 region has the DNA TGTGCCAGCAGCTCACAGGGAGGCAATCAGCCCCAGCATTTT.

The V and J genes are TRBV9 and TRBJ2-1; no clear D gene. The germline gives CDR1 SGDLS, CDR2 YYNGEE. Trimming cost V 0 bases and J 6 bases, with 13 bases left between them. This CDR3 spans 15 amino acids. The CDR3, as DNA: TGTGCCAGCAGCGTAGGTGGTGTTTTTCGCAATGAGCAGTTCTTC. Residues: CASSVGGVFRNEQFF.